A single sample gave rise to the 31 T cell receptor beta chains below, sequenced in a study of a mutant IDH1 vaccine in newly diagnosed glioma. Indicated time point: week 11, during vaccination. Vaccination comprised doses that each held 300 ug of mutant IDH1 20-mer peptide, plus topical imiquimod. Only in-frame clones appear in the TCRdb table, and some are missing; sequencing was by immunoSEQ multiplex PCR. In the table there are tens of thousands of clones, nearly 90% of which are singletons. No antigen is known for these receptors. The material was PBMCs, obtained from a glioma patient whose treatment included an IDH1 peptide vaccine. These receptors originate from a man aged 18 to 30 with glioma.

This clone came up once. The chain joins TRBV6-4 to TRBJ2-1; TRBD2 aligns across 8 bases. The CDR3 sequence is 15 residues long. Germline V gives CDR1 MRHNA, CDR2 SNTAGT. V lost 3 bases to trimming and J lost 7 bases; unmatched junction nucleotides: 8. This CDR3 is CASSDGGSGSNEQFF. CDR3 bases: TGTGCCAGCAGTGATGGAGGGAGCGGGAGTAATGAGCAGTTCTTC.

This clone was found once. This rearrangement joins TRBV9 to TRBJ1-6, with D uncertain. The ends were cut back, 1 base at V and 1 base at J, with 6 bases in the middle. The CDR3 covers 15 residues. Per germline, CDR1 SGDLS and CDR2 YYNGEE. The CDR3 is CASSVSRSYNSPLHF. The DNA for the CDR3 is TGTGCCAGCAGCGTAAGCAGGTCCTATAATTCACCCCTCCACTTT.

The chain couples TRBV7-6 to TRBJ2-1; no reliable D call. The germline CDR1 and CDR2 sequences are SGHVS and FNYEAQ. The ends were cut back, 8 bases at V and 6 bases at J, with 14 bases in the middle. The CDR3 totals 13 residues. CDR3: CASAELGLNEQFF. CDR3 bases: TGTGCCAGCGCGGAGCTAGGCCTCAATGAGCAGTTCTTC.

The chain couples TRBV13 to TRBJ2-1, with D unresolved. The CDR3 is made up of 14 amino acids. Trimming cost V 5 bases and J 2 bases, with 10 bases left between them. Germline V lookup: CDR1 PRHDT, CDR2 FYEKMQ (reference sequence). CDR3 DNA: TGTGCCAGCAGCCCCCAGGCGACCTACAATGAGCAGTTCTTC. Translating it yields CASSPQATYNEQFF.

This chain uses TRBV7-2 with TRBJ2-1, with 11 bases that match TRBD2. The germline gives CDR1 SGHTA, CDR2 FQGNSA. V lost 5 bases and J lost 3; bases outside the gene matches: 3. The CDR3 length is 15 residues. The CDR3 spells CASSLSGRVYNEQFF. DNA for the CDR3: TGTGCCAGCAGCCTTAGCGGGAGGGTCTACAATGAGCAGTTCTTC. The entire variable domain, with the rest obtained from reference TRBV7-2 and TRBJ2-1, is as follows: GAGVSQSPSNKVTEKGKDVELRCDPISGHTALYWYRQSLGQGLEFLIYFQGNSAPDKSGLPSDRFSAERTGGSVSTLTIQRTQQEDSAVYLCASSLSGRVYNEQFFGPGTRLTVL.

J is TRBJ1-1 and V is TRBV5-1; TRBD1 might be the D (5 bases). V lost 4 bases to trimming and J lost 8 bases, with 21 bases between them. The V gene's germline CDR1 is SGHRS and CDR2 YFSETQ. The CDR3 runs 15 residues. Written as DNA, the CDR3 is TGCGCCAGCAGCCCCCCCGGGAGGGGAGGTGGGGAAGCTTTCTTT. As protein: CASSPPGRGGGEAFF.

This sequence joins TRBV5-6 and TRBJ2-1; D not certain. The CDR3 spans 14 residues. The V end lost 4 bases, the J end lost 5 bases, and 13 bases lay between the germline ends. Germline V gene data show CDR1 as SGHDT and CDR2 as YYEEEE. The CDR3 region has the DNA TGTGCCAGCAGCACCTCACCTACTGACAATGAGCAGTTCTTC. Its translation is CASSTSPTDNEQFF.

The chain combines TRBV6-1 with TRBJ2-7; the match to TRBD2 covers 10 bases. The CDR3 has 16 residues. Trimming cost V 4 bases and J 3 bases; bases outside gene matches: 9. Per the germline V gene, CDR1 is MNHNS and CDR2 is SASEGT. DNA for the CDR3: TGTGCCAGCAGTGGCCCGGGGCTAGCGGGAGTCTACGAGCAGTACTTC. Translated, it gives CASSGPGLAGVYEQYF.

This clone occurred once. V usage is TRBV6-5 and J usage is TRBJ1-2; D gene uncertain. V lost 0 bases, J lost 1 base, and 3 bases lay in between. Germline V gene sequence: CDR1 MNHEY, CDR2 SVGAGI. The CDR3 extends over 13 amino acids. CDR3 amino acids: CASSYSDNYGYTF. The CDR3 DNA follows: TGTGCCAGCAGTTACTCAGATAACTATGGCTACACCTTC.

The rearrangement links TRBV18 to TRBJ2-5; D remains ambiguous. Germline values: CDR1 KGHSH, CDR2 LQKENI. V lost 2 bases and J lost 5, with 9 bases in between. This CDR3 is built from 13 residues. The CDR3 here is CASSPYAVETQYF. The DNA for the CDR3 is TGTGCCAGCTCACCATACGCCGTGGAGACCCAGTACTTC.

This clone was detected once. The chain couples TRBV5-4 to TRBJ1-1, with a weak D call TRBD1 (6 bases). This CDR3 is 16 amino acids long. V was clipped by 3 bases and J by 7 bases, with 22 bases between them. The germline CDR1 and CDR2 sequences are SGHNT and YYREEE (reference sequence). The CDR3 region is CASSSLPDSAQSEAFF. In DNA form, the CDR3 reads TGTGCCAGCAGCTCCTTGCCGGACAGTGCCCAAAGTGAAGCTTTCTTT.

This clone was counted a single time. This chain connects TRBV4-3 to TRBJ2-7; TRBD2 matches 11 bases. The V and J ends lost 4 bases and 3 bases, in that order; junction bases with no gene match: 8. Germline CDR1 and CDR2: LGHNA and YSLEER. This CDR3 has 16 amino acids. In DNA, the CDR3 is TGCGCCAGCAGCCCCGCTCTAGCGGGGGGCCTCTACGAGCAGTACTTC. Residues: CASSPALAGGLYEQYF.

V gene TRBV5-1 combines with J gene TRBJ1-1; D uncertain. Between the trimmed V and J ends, which lost 0 bases and 4 bases, there was a span of 7 bases. The CDR3 runs 13 residues. Germline CDR1 reads SGHRS; CDR2 reads YFSETQ. This CDR3 reads CASSLERGTEAFF. The CDR3 bases are TGCGCCAGCAGCTTGGAACGGGGCACTGAAGCTTTCTTT.

V and J are TRBV20-1 and TRBJ1-2; D remains unclear. The CDR3 has 11 residues. CDR1 is DFQATT and CDR2 is SNEGSKA in the germline V gene (reference sequence). Trimming cost V 1 base and J 12 bases, with 12 bases left between them. This CDR3 is CSARAWGSHTF. DNA for the CDR3: TGCAGTGCTAGAGCCTGGGGTTCCCACACCTTC.

The chain uses TRBV10-3 and TRBJ1-4; D is perhaps TRBD1 (6 bases). V dropped 10 bases and J dropped 6 bases, with 12 bases sitting between them. Germline CDR1 is ENHRY and CDR2 is SYGVKD. The CDR3 has 12 residues. Here the CDR3 DNA reads TGTGCCACCAGAAGGGGGGATGAAAAACTGTTTTTT. Translating it yields CATRRGDEKLFF.

The V call is TRBV19, the J call TRBJ1-6, with D hard to call. The CDR3 is made up of 14 amino acids. Germline assignment: CDR1 LNHDA and CDR2 SQIVND (reference sequence). Trimming took off 3 bases at V and 4 bases at J, with 7 bases between the two ends. CDR3 in amino acids: CASSIEPYNSPLHF. CDR3 in DNA: TGTGCCAGTAGTATTGAACCATATAATTCACCCCTCCACTTT. Looking up the rest from reference TRBV19 and TRBJ1-6 gives the full variable domain: DGGITQSPKYLFRKEGQNVTLSCEQNLNHDAMYWYRQDPGQGLRLIYYSQIVNDFQKGDIAEGYSVSREKKESFPLTVTSAQKNPTAFYLCASSIEPYNSPLHFGNGTRLTVT.

The chain carries TRBV5-1 and TRBJ1-1; a possible D gene is TRBD1 (6 bases). The V gene's germline CDR1 is SGHRS and CDR2 YFSETQ. CDR3 length: 14 residues. Trimming stripped 7 bases from V and 0 bases from J, with 13 bases between. Here the CDR3 DNA reads TGCGCCAGCGGCTCGAGGGGGATGAACACTGAAGCTTTCTTT. It is translated as CASGSRGMNTEAFF.

The rearrangement joins TRBV18 to TRBJ2-1, with D tentatively TRBD2 (5 bases). V was shortened by 1 base and J by 0 bases, with 16 bases between the two germline ends. Per the germline V gene, CDR1 is KGHSH and CDR2 is LQKENI. The CDR3 runs 18 residues. The CDR3 region is CASSPQRAGHYSYNEQFF. Here the CDR3 DNA reads TGTGCCAGCTCACCACAGAGGGCGGGTCATTACTCCTACAATGAGCAGTTCTTC.

The chain couples TRBV29-1 to TRBJ1-5, with D possibly matching TRBD1 (5 bases). Per germline, CDR1 SQVTM and CDR2 ANQGSEA. The ends were cut back, 4 bases at V and 2 bases at J, with 12 bases in the middle. This CDR3 comprises 14 residues. CDR3 nucleotides: TGCAGCGTTGCGCTGGGACTTGGCAATCAGCCCCAGCATTTT. Protein sequence: CSVALGLGNQPQHF.

In this sample, this clone turned up once. This chain uses TRBV5-1 with TRBJ2-2; no clear D gene. CDR1 SGHRS and CDR2 YFSETQ come from the germline V gene. V was shortened by 6 bases and J by 2 bases, with 8 bases between the two germline ends. This CDR3 contains 13 residues. This CDR3 reads CASKDANTGELFF. The CDR3 DNA sequence: TGCGCCAGCAAAGACGCCAACACCGGGGAGCTGTTTTTT.

This rearrangement joins TRBV4-1 to TRBJ1-6, with D possibly being TRBD1 (6 bases). V lost 4 bases and J 0 bases, leaving 16 bases between the germline ends. Germline lookup yields CDR1 MGHRA and CDR2 YSYEKL. CDR3 length: 18 residues. In DNA form, the CDR3 reads TGCGCCAGCAGCCGAACGGGGGCAGAGAACTCCTATAATTCACCCCTCCACTTT. Amino acids: CASSRTGAENSYNSPLHF.

The chain combines TRBV7-8 with TRBJ2-7, with 12 bases aligning to TRBD2. Germline-derived CDR1 and CDR2 are SGHVS and FQNEAQ. The V segment lost 5 bases and the J segment 4 bases; nucleotides outside the gene matches: 6. The CDR3 runs to 15 residues. Here the CDR3 reads CASSPTSGGQYEQYF. CDR3 coding DNA: TGTGCCAGCAGCCCGACTAGCGGGGGTCAATACGAGCAGTACTTC.

V and J are TRBV29-1 and TRBJ1-5, with unresolved D. V lost 5 bases to trimming and J lost 0 bases, with 8 bases between them. The CDR3 has 13 residues. Germline V gene lookup returns CDR1 SQVTM and CDR2 ANQGSEA. The CDR3 sequence: CSVKKDSNQPQHF. CDR3 coding DNA: TGCAGCGTTAAAAAAGATAGCAATCAGCCCCAGCATTTT.

This sequence joins TRBV7-2 and TRBJ2-2, with 7 positions matching TRBD2. This CDR3 spans 16 amino acids. V dropped 2 bases and J dropped 3; count of bases not matched to a gene: 6. Germline CDR1 is SGHTA and CDR2 is FQGNSA. CDR3 bases: TGTGCCAGCAGCTTAACCCCTAGCGGCTACACCGGGGAGCTGTTTTTT. Encoded protein: CASSLTPSGYTGELFF.

The V and J genes are TRBV7-9 and TRBJ2-7; 8 bases match TRBD2. Germline V gives CDR1 SEHNR, CDR2 FQNEAQ (reference sequence). There are 13 residues in the CDR3. Trimming cost V 3 bases and J 2 bases; bases outside gene matches: 0. DNA for the CDR3: TGTGCCAGCAGCTTGGGACTAGCCTACGAGCAGTACTTC. Its translation: CASSLGLAYEQYF. Complete variable domain (other parts from reference TRBV7-9 and TRBJ2-7): DTGVSQNPRHKITKRGQNVTFRCDPISEHNRLYWYRQTLGQGPEFLTYFQNEAQLEKSRLLSDRFSAERPKGSFSTLEIQRTEQGDSAMYLCASSLGLAYEQYFGPGTRLTVT.

The chain has TRBV19 and TRBJ2-3; possible D gene TRBD1, 6 bases. Looked up from germline, CDR1 is LNHDA and CDR2 is SQIVND (reference sequence). This CDR3 is built from 16 residues. V lost 4 bases and J lost 1, with 15 bases in between. The CDR3 protein is CASSTGAGLGTDTQYF. The CDR3 DNA follows: TGTGCCAGTAGTACAGGGGCTGGGCTAGGCACAGATACGCAGTATTTT.

The V gene is TRBV5-1, the J gene TRBJ1-1, with D maybe TRBD1 (5 bases). The CDR3 length is 15 residues. CDR1 is SGHRS, CDR2 YFSETQ, per germline. The germline V and J ends were trimmed by 4 bases and 1 base, with 14 bases remaining between them. CDR3 sequence (DNA): TGCGCCAGCAGCCCGTTCCAGGGTTCGAACACTGAAGCTTTCTTT. This codes for CASSPFQGSNTEAFF.

The gene calls are TRBV30 and TRBJ1-1; the D gene is possibly TRBD1 (5 bases). The germline V gene encodes CDR1 GTSNPN and CDR2 SVGIG (reference sequence). V gave up 0 bases and J gave up 6 bases, with 8 bases separating them. The CDR3 totals 12 residues. The CDR3 loop is CAWSVGTPEAFF. The CDR3 bases are TGTGCCTGGAGTGTAGGGACTCCTGAAGCTTTCTTT.

The chain carries TRBV10-3 and TRBJ2-5; D is unresolved. The CDR3 is 12 amino acids. CDR1 and CDR2 (germline): ENHRY, SYGVKD. Trimming took off 2 bases at V and 5 bases at J, with 6 bases between the two ends. The CDR3 sequence is CAISEDAETQYF. The CDR3, as DNA: TGTGCCATCAGTGAGGACGCGGAGACCCAGTACTTC.

The rearrangement joins TRBV7-9 to TRBJ2-2, with D tentatively TRBD1 or TRBD2 (6 bases each). V shed 5 bases and J shed 5 bases, with 15 bases lying between them. CDR1 is SEHNR and CDR2 is FQNEAQ in the germline V gene (reference sequence). This CDR3 region has 15 residues. DNA of the CDR3: TGTGCCAGCAGCCTCCGACAGGCGGGGACCGGGGAGCTGTTTTTT. Encoded protein: CASSLRQAGTGELFF.

V usage is TRBV19 and J usage is TRBJ1-1; the D gene is possibly TRBD1 (6 bases). Germline V gene sequence: CDR1 LNHDA, CDR2 SQIVND (reference sequence). Trimming cost V 1 base and J 5 bases, with 11 bases left between them. This CDR3 spans 14 amino acids. This CDR3 is CASSIGRGGTEAFF. The CDR3 nucleotides are TGTGCCAGTAGTATAGGCCGAGGGGGGACTGAAGCTTTCTTT.